This TCR beta chain stems from a study of cytomegalovirus exposure and HLA in healthy donors. Concerning this clone: The antigen is unknown.

From germline, CDR1 is SEHNR and CDR2 FQNEAQ (reference sequence). Trimming took off 5 bases at V and 1 base at J, with 17 bases between the two ends. This CDR3 is built from 17 residues. Whole-study findings and limits: According to the study, 160 or so TCR beta chains were cytomegalovirus-associated.

Here immunoSEQ multiplex PCR was the method, and the copy in TCRdb shows in-frame clones only, minus some. Of 110,000 to 150,000 clones listed, 80% to 95% are singletons. The donors formed part of the approximately 110-subject validation cohort, distinct from the roughly 700-subject first cohort. The origin of this receptor is a man aged 18 to 30 in good health and CMV-seronegative. The V and J genes are TRBV7-9 and TRBJ2-2, with D perhaps matching TRBD1 (5 bases). Material: PBMCs. In DNA, the CDR3 is TGTGCCAGCAGCCCGCCAAACATAGGGGTGAACACCGGGGAGCTGTTTTTT. Protein: CASSPPNIGVNTGELFF.